These 22 T cell receptor beta chains originate from one sample sequenced in a study of T-cell reconstitution after alpha-beta-depleted transplantation in children. A TCRbeta library incorporating unique molecular identifiers was prepared. TCRdb recomputed calls from the PCR reads with MiXCR, one row per CDR3 protein. The table shows around 800,000 distinct CDR3 sequences, with roughly 15% occurring only once. Sequencing used PBMCs, mostly from graft donor cells, obtained 360 days after TCRalphabeta/CD19-depleted stem cell transplant. The receptors originated from a male patient aged 10-17 years who had a stem cell transplant for acute lymphoblastic leukemia, so the T cells may come from the graft donor.

Only a few counts were recorded for this clonotype. The CDR3, as DNA: TGCGCCAGCAGCCCCGTAGCGGGAGATATGGAGACCCAGTACTTC. Its protein product is CASSPVAGDMETQYF. This chain joins TRBV5-1 and TRBJ2-5; 9 nucleotides match TRBD2. Germline-derived CDR1 and CDR2 are SGHRS and YFSETQ. The CDR3 runs to 15 residues. Trimming cost V 4 bases and J 5 bases; bases outside gene matches: 9.

The table lists this clonotype with a few counts. The rearrangement uses TRBV7-8 and TRBJ2-2; tentative D call: TRBD2 (5 bases). There are 15 residues in the CDR3. CDR1 SGHVS and CDR2 FQNEAQ come from the germline V gene. The ends were cut back, 3 bases at V and 4 bases at J, with 12 bases in the middle. CDR3 DNA sequence: TGTGCCAGCAGCTTGCTAGCAAGAGCCACCGGGGAGCTGTTTTTT. It yields the protein CASSLLARATGELFF.

The chain joins TRBV4-1 to TRBJ2-1; D is unresolved. Between the trimmed V and J ends, which lost 0 bases and 5 bases, there was a span of 8 bases. This CDR3 has 14 residues. CDR1 MGHRA and CDR2 YSYEKL come from the germline V gene. DNA of the CDR3: TGCGCCAGCAGCCAAGATCCCAGCAACAATGAGCAGTTCTTC. Its protein is CASSQDPSNNEQFF.

This clonotype has a handful of counts. In DNA, the CDR3 is TGCGCCAGCAGCTGGGGGCAAATTTCACCCCTCCACTTT. It specifies CASSWGQISPLHF. The genes are TRBV5-1 and TRBJ1-6; tentative D call: TRBD1 (6 bases). The CDR3 consists of 13 residues. Germline values: CDR1 SGHRS, CDR2 YFSETQ. The V gene lost 3 bases and the J gene lost 9 bases, with 10 bases spanning the gap.

The chain joins TRBV29-1 to TRBJ2-1, with D uncertain. V shed 4 bases and J shed 7 bases, with 20 bases lying between them. This CDR3 spans 15 amino acids. The germline V gene encodes CDR1 SQVTM and CDR2 ANQGSEA. The CDR3 loop reads CSVAPLASGSNEQFF. The DNA of the CDR3 is TGCAGCGTTGCCCCCCTTGCGTCGGGTTCAAATGAGCAGTTCTTC.

The V and J genes are TRBV12-3 or TRBV12-4 and TRBJ2-7, with 9 bases that match TRBD2. Unmatched junction bases numbered 10, after V lost 5 bases and J lost 5 bases. CDR3 size: 15 residues. The DNA for the CDR3 is TGTGCCAGCAGTCCCGGCGGGACTAGCTGGGACGAGCAGTACTTC. Its protein product is CASSPGGTSWDEQYF.

Comment on this clonotype: The junction shows a germline mismatch at one end, possibly a read error. This CDR3 is CASSLETGVLFF. The CDR3 coding sequence is TGTGCCAGCAGCTTGGAAACCGGGGTGCTGTTTTTT. V is TRBV5-6 and J is TRBJ2-2; perhaps TRBD2 as D (5 bases). CDR3 length: 12 amino acids. Germline V gene sequence: CDR1 SGHDT, CDR2 YYEEEE.

This clonotype came up many times. The chain employs TRBV6-1 and TRBJ2-7; 12 bases are a match to TRBD2. The CDR3 is 14 amino acids. V shed 4 bases, J shed 3 bases, and the junction held 1 base outside the gene matches. The germline CDR1 and CDR2 sequences are MNHNS and SASEGT. This chain's CDR3 is CASSGLAGDYEQYF. The CDR3 coding sequence is TGTGCCAGCAGTGGACTAGCGGGAGACTACGAGCAGTACTTC.

This clonotype was recorded a few times. This chain uses TRBV6-1 with TRBJ2-5; D perhaps matches TRBD2 (5 bases). Trimming removed 3 bases from V and 2 bases from J, with 19 bases in between. CDR1 and CDR2 (germline): MNHNS, SASEGT. There are 17 residues in the CDR3. CDR3 in DNA: TGTGCCAGCAGTGACTTCCTCCTGGCGGGCCGACAAGAGACCCAGTACTTC. This gives the protein CASSDFLLAGRQETQYF.

This clonotype was observed a handful of times. The chain recombines TRBV7-6 with TRBJ1-4, with D unresolved. V was clipped by 2 bases and J by 0 bases, with 19 bases between them. Germline V lookup: CDR1 SGHVS, CDR2 FNYEAQ. The CDR3 spans 19 residues. The CDR3 region is CASSLFLQAEGPTNEKLFF. The DNA of the CDR3 is TGTGCCAGCAGCTTATTTCTCCAGGCTGAGGGTCCAACTAATGAAAAACTGTTTTTT.

In its sample, this clonotype was seen a few times. This rearrangement joins TRBV5-1 to TRBJ1-2; D may be TRBD1 (6 bases). Trimming left V 2 bases short and J 7 bases short, with 12 bases between. The CDR3 consists of 13 residues. Germline CDR1 and CDR2: SGHRS and YFSETQ. This chain's CDR3 is CASSLGGASGYTF. CDR3 DNA: TGCGCCAGCAGCTTAGGGGGGGCGAGTGGCTACACCTTC. Full variable domain (missing parts from reference TRBV5-1 and TRBJ1-2): KAGVTQTPRYLIKTRGQQVTLSCSPISGHRSVSWYQQTPGQGLQFLFEYFSETQRNKGNFPGRFSGRQFSNSRSEMNVSTLELGDSALYLCASSLGGASGYTFGSGTRLTVV.

This rearrangement joins TRBV5-1 to TRBJ2-5, with D hard to call. This CDR3 spans 13 amino acids. Looked up from germline, CDR1 is SGHRS and CDR2 is YFSETQ. V was clipped by 4 bases and J by 5 bases, with 12 bases between them. This CDR3 is CASSGRLEETQYF. DNA for the CDR3: TGCGCCAGCAGCGGAAGGTTGGAGGAGACCCAGTACTTC. Combining the CDR3 with reference TRBV5-1 and TRBJ2-5 gives the whole variable domain KAGVTQTPRYLIKTRGQQVTLSCSPISGHRSVSWYQQTPGQGLQFLFEYFSETQRNKGNFPGRFSGRQFSNSRSEMNVSTLELGDSALYLCASSGRLEETQYFGPGTRLLVL.

V is TRBV18 and J is TRBJ2-3; TRBD2 aligns across 13 bases. Germline CDR1 reads KGHSH; CDR2 reads LQKENI. This CDR3 is built from 17 residues. V shed 2 bases and J 2 bases; nucleotides not matched to a gene: 4. CDR3 protein: CASSPRTSGSNTDTQYF. The CDR3 DNA sequence: TGTGCCAGCTCACCAAGGACTAGCGGGAGTAACACAGATACGCAGTATTTT.

This clonotype was seen a few times. V gene TRBV7-8 combines with J gene TRBJ2-3, with 7 bases identical to TRBD2. Germline loops: CDR1 SGHVS, CDR2 FQNEAQ. The CDR3 is 16 amino acids. The trim removed 2 bases at V and 2 bases at J, leaving 7 bases unmatched. The CDR3 is CASSLKASGFTDTQYF. CDR3 DNA: TGTGCCAGCAGCTTAAAAGCTAGCGGATTCACAGATACGCAGTATTTT.

This clonotype was detected only a few times. The chain carries TRBV21-1 and TRBJ2-3; the table names TRBD2, a call not compared with the DNA. TRBV21-1 is deemed a pseudogene. The CDR3 loop spans 15 amino acids. The CDR3 bases are TGTGCCAGCAGCAAACAAGGGAGCCTCATAGATACGCAGTATTTT. Translated: CASSKQGSLIDTQYF.

This clonotype was detected ten times or more. The V gene is TRBV20-1, the J gene TRBJ1-3; maybe TRBD1 (6 bases). The CDR3 is 14 amino acids. The V end was cut by 6 bases, the J end by 0 bases, with 12 bases between. CDR1 and CDR2 from the germline V gene are DFQATT and SNEGSKA (reference sequence). In DNA, the CDR3 is TGCAGTGCCCCCAGGACAGACTCTGGAAACACCATATATTTT. This translates into CSAPRTDSGNTIYF.

The chain links TRBV4-1 to TRBJ1-5; D gene uncertain. The CDR3 totals 15 residues. CDR1 is MGHRA, CDR2 YSYEKL, per germline. Trimming removed 0 bases at V and 3 bases at J, with 9 bases between. The CDR3 is CASSQDEIHNQPQHF. CDR3 nucleotide sequence: TGCGCCAGCAGCCAAGACGAGATTCACAATCAGCCCCAGCATTTT.

The sample holds a few counts of this clonotype. V and J are TRBV12-3 or TRBV12-4 and TRBJ2-7, with 8 bases fitting TRBD2. This CDR3 region has 16 residues. With 3 bases clipped from V and 0 bases from J, the junction kept 7 bases outside the gene matches. CDR3: CASSLGAGVNSYEQYF. In DNA, the CDR3 is TGTGCCAGCAGTTTGGGAGCGGGAGTGAACTCCTACGAGCAGTACTTC.

The sample holds many counts of this clonotype. This chain connects TRBV7-3 to TRBJ2-2; weak D call: TRBD2 (5 bases). CDR3 length: 14 amino acids. CDR1 and CDR2 (germline): SGHTA, FQGTGA. V was clipped by 4 bases and J by 1 base, with 7 bases between them. CDR3 loop: CASSSSGNTGELFF. The CDR3 DNA follows: TGTGCCAGCAGCTCAAGCGGGAACACCGGGGAGCTGTTTTTT.

This clonotype came up a few times. The chain carries TRBV12-3 or TRBV12-4 and TRBJ1-2, with a possible D match to TRBD1 (5 bases). The CDR3 extends over 15 amino acids. V dropped 3 bases and J dropped 0 bases, with 11 bases sitting between them. CDR3: CASSFQGLANYGYTF. The DNA for the CDR3 is TGTGCCAGCAGTTTCCAGGGTTTAGCTAACTATGGCTACACCTTC.

This clonotype was counted between two and nine times. The J gene is TRBJ2-5, the V gene TRBV5-6; TRBD1 aligns across 7 bases. The CDR3 consists of 16 residues. J gave up 4 bases and V 4 bases, and 13 bases lay outside the gene matches. Germline V gene sequence: CDR1 SGHDT, CDR2 YYEEEE. CDR3 region: CASSVTYWTGGETQYF. CDR3 bases: TGTGCCAGCAGCGTGACGTATTGGACAGGTGGAGAGACCCAGTACTTC.

The V gene is TRBV27, the J gene TRBJ2-2; D gene unclear. The CDR3 contains 16 residues. V lost 6 bases and J lost 4, with 18 bases in between. Germline V gives CDR1 MNHEY, CDR2 SMNVEV (reference sequence). The CDR3 nucleotides read TGTGCCAGCAGGCCGAACCGGGTGGTGGGCACCGGGGAGCTGTTTTTT. It codes for CASRPNRVVGTGELFF.